These 28 T cell receptor beta chains were all obtained from the same sample, sequenced in a study of cytotoxic CD8 clonotypes in ibrutinib-treated CLL (dated by TCRdb to 2020 to 2023). The receptor library was made with the immunoSEQ multiplex PCR assay. Held by TCRdb, this immuneACCESS table contains in-frame sequences only and omits some clones. Under half of the omission traces to an unresolved V gene where checked; the cause of the rest is unknown. Here the sample has some 140,000 clones; more than 85% occur a single time. The ten largest clones capture 11% of the sample. The time point label for this specimen denotes: about a year on ibrutinib. The specimen was PBMCs, collected after 12 months of ibrutinib treatment. The receptors were sampled from a human donor with chronic lymphocytic leukemia.

The rearrangement joins TRBV18 to TRBJ1-2; the D is unclear. V lost 1 base and J 7 bases, leaving 13 bases between the germline ends. Looked up from germline, CDR1 is KGHSH and CDR2 is LQKENI. The CDR3 is 14 amino acids. This CDR3 reads CASSPRSGESGYTF. The CDR3 nucleotides are TGTGCCAGCTCACCACGGTCCGGGGAGAGTGGCTACACCTTC.

CDR3 protein: CASSGALGYHEQFF. DNA of the CDR3: TGTGCCAGCAGTGGAGCTTTAGGGTACCATGAGCAGTTCTTC. The chain employs TRBV25-1 and TRBJ2-1; D remains ambiguous. V was shortened by 4 bases and J by 8 bases, with 15 bases between the two germline ends. Germline CDR1 MGHDK, CDR2 SYGVNS. The CDR3 consists of 14 residues. The whole variable domain, remainder taken from reference TRBV25-1 and TRBJ2-1, is EADIYQTPRYLVIGTGKKITLECSQTMGHDKMYWYQQDPGMELHLIHYSYGVNSTEKGDLSSESTVSRIRTEHFPLTLESARPSHTSQYLCASSGALGYHEQFFGPGTRLTVL.

This clone is termed medium-sized (0.01 to 0.1%). The V gene is TRBV6-6, the J gene TRBJ1-5, with a possible D match to TRBD1 (5 bases). CDR1 is MNHNY and CDR2 is SVGAGI in the germline V gene (reference sequence). The CDR3 is 15 amino acids. Between the trimmed V and J ends, which lost 6 bases and 0 bases, there was a span of 12 bases. For the CDR3, the DNA is TGTGCCAGCAGCCCGACAGAAAATAGCAATCAGCCCCAGCATTTT. Its protein is CASSPTENSNQPQHF.

This chain uses TRBV11-1 with TRBJ2-3; 7 bases agree with TRBD1. CDR3 length: 15 residues. Germline values: CDR1 SGHAT, CDR2 FQDESV (reference sequence). V dropped 5 bases and J dropped 1; count of bases not matched to a gene: 6. DNA of the CDR3: TGTGCCAGCAGCATCAGACAGGGTGGCACAGATACGCAGTATTTT. Protein product: CASSIRQGGTDTQYF. The full variable domain, with the rest looked up from reference TRBV11-1 and TRBJ2-3, is EAEVAQSPRYKITEKSQAVAFWCDPISGHATLYWYRQILGQGPELLVQFQDESVVDDSQLPKDRFSAERLKGVDSTLKIQPAELGDSAMYLCASSIRQGGTDTQYFGPGTRLTVL.

CDR3 nucleotides: TGTGCCTGGAATGGACAAAGCAACACTGAAGCTTTCTTT. Translation gives CAWNGQSNTEAFF. The chain links TRBV30 to TRBJ1-1; maybe TRBD1 (5 bases). The germline gives CDR1 GTSNPN, CDR2 SVGIG (reference sequence). V lost 4 bases, J lost 2 bases, and 11 bases lay in between. This CDR3 has 13 amino acids. Full variable domain (missing parts from reference TRBV30 and TRBJ1-1): SQTIHQWPATLVQPVGSPLSLECTVEGTSNPNLYWYRQAAGRGLQLLFYSVGIGQISSEVPQNLSASRPQDRQFILSSKKLLLSDSGFYLCAWNGQSNTEAFFGQGTRLTVV.

The chain recombines TRBV12-5 with TRBJ1-2; 10 bases map to TRBD1. Trimming at V came to 0 bases and at J to 1 base, leaving 5 bases not matched to a gene. This CDR3 region has 17 residues. Germline assignment: CDR1 LGHNT and CDR2 FRNRAP. CDR3 DNA sequence: TGTGCTAGTGGTTTGGTAGGGGGACAGGGGAATAACTATGGCTACACCTTC. Protein product: CASGLVGGQGNNYGYTF.

The V and J genes are TRBV28 and TRBJ1-1; no firm D call. V was pared by 6 bases and J by 4 bases, with 9 bases between. Germline CDR1 and CDR2: MDHEN and SYDVKM. The CDR3 has 12 amino acids. CDR3 loop: CASREDLTEAFF. The CDR3 DNA reads as TGTGCCAGCAGGGAGGACCTCACTGAAGCTTTCTTT.

The rearrangement uses TRBV7-9 and TRBJ1-1; the match to TRBD1 covers 7 bases. The CDR3 sequence is 13 residues long. J lost 4 bases, V lost 5 bases, and 4 bases had no gene match. Germline loops: CDR1 SEHNR, CDR2 FQNEAQ (reference sequence). Here the CDR3 reads CASSLRDSTEAFF. In DNA form, the CDR3 reads TGTGCCAGCAGCCTCCGGGACAGCACTGAAGCTTTCTTT. Using reference TRBV7-9 and TRBJ1-1 for the parts outside the CDR3, the full variable domain is DTGVSQNPRHKITKRGQNVTFRCDPISEHNRLYWYRQTLGQGPEFLTYFQNEAQLEKSRLLSDRFSAERPKGSFSTLEIQRTEQGDSAMYLCASSLRDSTEAFFGQGTRLTVV.

This clone was found a few times. This sequence joins TRBV18 and TRBJ1-3; a possible D gene is TRBD1 (6 bases). Germline CDR1 KGHSH, CDR2 LQKENI. The CDR3 contains 16 residues. The V end was cut by 3 bases, the J end by 0 bases, with 12 bases between. The CDR3 coding sequence is TGTGCCAGCTCACCCCCAGGGGACTTCTCTGGAAACACCATATATTTT. Its translation is CASSPPGDFSGNTIYF.

This chain connects TRBV30 to TRBJ2-3; D call uncertain. Germline values: CDR1 GTSNPN, CDR2 SVGIG (reference sequence). The CDR3 sequence is 13 residues long. V lost 4 bases and J lost 5, with 13 bases in between. The CDR3 DNA sequence: TGTGCCTGGAATAACGGTCTCGGAGATACGCAGTATTTT. Translated: CAWNNGLGDTQYF.

V is TRBV19 and J is TRBJ1-1; possibly TRBD1 for D (6 bases). The germline gives CDR1 LNHDA, CDR2 SQIVND (reference sequence). The CDR3 length is 14 residues. V lost 4 bases and J lost 5, with 14 bases in between. Here the CDR3 reads CASSTPGAVTEAFF. The CDR3 DNA reads TGTGCCAGTAGTACTCCAGGGGCTGTAACTGAAGCTTTCTTT.

V gene TRBV10-2 combines with J gene TRBJ1-2, with 7 positions matching TRBD1. V dropped 2 bases and J dropped 8; count of bases not matched to a gene: 8. In germline, CDR1 is WSHSY, CDR2 SAAADI. The CDR3 has 14 residues. The CDR3 nucleotides read TGCGCCAGCAGTGAGATCGACAGGGCGGGCGGCTACACCTTC. This translates into CASSEIDRAGGYTF.

The rearrangement joins TRBV7-2 to TRBJ2-5; maybe TRBD1 (7 bases). The germline V gene has CDR1 SGHTA and CDR2 FQGNSA. This CDR3 is built from 16 residues. The V gene lost 5 bases and the J gene lost 0 bases, with 16 bases spanning the gap. The DNA of the CDR3 is TGTGCCAGCAGCATCCCCAGGGGGAGGTACCAAGAGACCCAGTACTTC. It codes for CASSIPRGRYQETQYF.

The genes are TRBV18 and TRBJ2-3; D unresolved. This CDR3 has 13 residues. Trimming removed 0 bases from V and 4 bases from J, with 5 bases in between. Per germline, CDR1 KGHSH and CDR2 LQKENI. CDR3 in DNA: TGTGCCAGCTCACCACCGATGGCAGATACGCAGTATTTT. Protein product: CASSPPMADTQYF.

The chain has TRBV27 and TRBJ2-3; 7 nucleotides agree with TRBD1. The length of the CDR3 is 16 residues. Germline V gene lookup returns CDR1 MNHEY and CDR2 SMNVEV (reference sequence). J was trimmed by 2 bases and V by 5 bases; bases with no gene match: 10. The CDR3 region is CASSTTQGVNTDTQYF. The CDR3 nucleotides read TGTGCCAGCAGTACCACCCAGGGGGTGAACACAGATACGCAGTATTTT.

This rearrangement joins TRBV19 to TRBJ2-7, with D unclear. Trimming pared 3 bases from V and 7 bases from J, leaving 10 bases between. Germline V gene lookup returns CDR1 LNHDA and CDR2 SQIVND (reference sequence). CDR3 length: 12 residues. CDR3 sequence: CASSIFGEEQYF. The CDR3 DNA reads TGTGCCAGTAGTATTTTTGGTGAGGAGCAGTACTTC.

The V call is TRBV19, the J call TRBJ2-6, with a weak D call TRBD1 (6 bases). The CDR3 sequence is 16 residues long. Germline lookup yields CDR1 LNHDA and CDR2 SQIVND (reference sequence). Deletions cut 3 bases from V and 4 bases from J, with 13 bases between. This CDR3 is CASSMFRGSGANVLTF. The CDR3 nucleotides are TGTGCCAGTAGTATGTTCAGGGGATCCGGGGCCAACGTCCTGACTTTC. Variable domain in full (rest from reference TRBV19 and TRBJ2-6): DGGITQSPKYLFRKEGQNVTLSCEQNLNHDAMYWYRQDPGQGLRLIYYSQIVNDFQKGDIAEGYSVSREKKESFPLTVTSAQKNPTAFYLCASSMFRGSGANVLTFGAGSRLTVL.

This chain connects TRBV19 to TRBJ1-5; weak D call: TRBD1 (5 bases). The CDR3 consists of 16 residues. V was shortened by 7 bases and J by 4 bases, with 20 bases between the two germline ends. The germline V gene encodes CDR1 LNHDA and CDR2 SQIVND (reference sequence). The DNA for the CDR3 is TGTGCCAGTATTCGGGGACCCTTCAACCCGAATCAGCCCCAGCATTTT. It yields the protein CASIRGPFNPNQPQHF.

The sample holds one count of this clone. The rearrangement uses TRBV5-8 and TRBJ1-1, with 9 bases lining up with TRBD1. The CDR3 consists of 15 residues. Germline CDR1 and CDR2: SGHTS and YDEGEE. With 4 bases clipped from V and 9 bases from J, the junction kept 13 bases outside the gene matches. The CDR3 sequence is CASSPDPGQGLKAFF. DNA for the CDR3: TGTGCCAGCAGCCCGGACCCGGGACAGGGATTGAAAGCTTTCTTT.

This clone was seen once. The V call is TRBV18, the J call TRBJ2-7, with D possibly matching TRBD1 (5 bases). Trimming shortened V by 6 bases and J by 3 bases, and 21 bases separated the two germline ends. Germline CDR1 and CDR2: KGHSH and LQKENI. CDR3 length: 16 residues. The CDR3: CASSPFEGADDYEQYF. The CDR3 region has the DNA TGTGCCAGCTCCCCCTTTGAAGGGGCGGATGACTACGAGCAGTACTTC.

The chain carries TRBV18 and TRBJ2-1; no firm D call. V lost 3 bases and J lost 10, with 13 bases in between. This CDR3 region has 13 residues. In germline, CDR1 is KGHSH, CDR2 LQKENI. CDR3 nucleotide sequence: TGTGCCAGCTCACCCCCCAGTCGTGGGGAGCAGTTCTTC. This translates into CASSPPSRGEQFF. Full variable domain (outside the CDR3, taken from reference TRBV18 and TRBJ2-1): NAGVMQNPRHLVRRRGQEARLRCSPMKGHSHVYWYRQLPEEGLKFMVYLQKENIIDESGMPKERFSAEFPKEGPSILRIQQVVRGDSAAYFCASSPPSRGEQFFGPGTRLTVL.

The chain employs TRBV25-1 and TRBJ2-3; perhaps TRBD2 as D (6 bases). Deletions cut 5 bases from V and 2 bases from J, with 8 bases between. The CDR3 sequence is 13 residues long. Looked up from germline, CDR1 is MGHDK and CDR2 is SYGVNS. CDR3 loop: CASSLRDTDTQYF. The CDR3 DNA reads TGTGCCAGCAGTTTGCGGGACACAGATACGCAGTATTTT.

J is TRBJ2-7 and V is TRBV21-1; TRBD1 is the table's D call and was not checked against the DNA. TRBV21-1 is a documented pseudogene. This CDR3 contains 15 residues. CDR3 coding DNA: TGTGCCAGCCCCAAGGGGTCAGGGGGAGACTACGAGCAGTACTTC. As protein: CASPKGSGGDYEQYF.

The chain is built from TRBV9 and TRBJ2-7; no clear D gene. Germline CDR1 and CDR2: SGDLS and YYNGEE. The CDR3 extends over 9 amino acids. Trimming cost V 0 bases and J 11 bases, with 3 bases left between them. CDR3 DNA: TGTGCCAGCAGCGTAGCCGAGTACTTC. Protein: CASSVAEYF. The full variable domain, its missing parts supplied by reference TRBV9 and TRBJ2-7, is DSGVTQTPKHLITATGQRVTLRCSPRSGDLSVYWYQQSLDQGLQFLIQYYNGEERAKGNILERFSAQQFPDLHSELNLSSLELGDSALYFCASSVAEYFGPGTRLTVT.

The chain employs TRBV28 and TRBJ1-5, with a possible D match to TRBD1 (5 bases). The V end lost 3 bases, the J end lost 2 bases, and 11 bases lay between the germline ends. Per the germline V gene, CDR1 is MDHEN and CDR2 is SYDVKM. CDR3 length: 15 amino acids. CDR3: CASSLGTTGNQPQHF. In DNA, the CDR3 is TGTGCCAGCAGTTTGGGGACCACTGGCAATCAGCCCCAGCATTTT.

CDR3 nucleotides: TGTGCCTGGACCCCGGACAGGGCTGGAAACACCATATATTTT. Protein sequence: CAWTPDRAGNTIYF. This chain joins TRBV30 and TRBJ1-3, with TRBD1 matching over 8 bases. The germline V gene has CDR1 GTSNPN and CDR2 SVGIG (reference sequence). The V and J ends lost 4 bases and 2 bases, in that order; junction bases with no gene match: 4. This CDR3 comprises 14 residues.

The genes are TRBV30 and TRBJ1-5, with TRBD1 as a possible D gene (5 bases). Trimming stripped 1 base from V and 9 bases from J, with 16 bases between. This CDR3 contains 14 residues. Germline-derived CDR1 and CDR2 are GTSNPN and SVGIG (reference sequence). CDR3 nucleotide sequence: TGTGCCTGGAGTGGCCCACCGAGCGGGGGGCCCCAGCATTTT. Translation: CAWSGPPSGGPQHF. Complete variable domain (other parts from reference TRBV30 and TRBJ1-5): SQTIHQWPATLVQPVGSPLSLECTVEGTSNPNLYWYRQAAGRGLQLLFYSVGIGQISSEVPQNLSASRPQDRQFILSSKKLLLSDSGFYLCAWSGPPSGGPQHFGDGTRLSIL.

This chain joins TRBV18 and TRBJ2-1; 8 bases align to TRBD2. J lost 6 bases, V lost 3 bases, and 13 bases had no gene match. This CDR3 is 17 amino acids long. From germline, CDR1 is KGHSH and CDR2 LQKENI. The DNA for the CDR3 is TGTGCCAGCTCACCTTTTTTTGCGGGAGGAGATGGCAATGAGCAGTTCTTC. Translation gives CASSPFFAGGDGNEQFF.